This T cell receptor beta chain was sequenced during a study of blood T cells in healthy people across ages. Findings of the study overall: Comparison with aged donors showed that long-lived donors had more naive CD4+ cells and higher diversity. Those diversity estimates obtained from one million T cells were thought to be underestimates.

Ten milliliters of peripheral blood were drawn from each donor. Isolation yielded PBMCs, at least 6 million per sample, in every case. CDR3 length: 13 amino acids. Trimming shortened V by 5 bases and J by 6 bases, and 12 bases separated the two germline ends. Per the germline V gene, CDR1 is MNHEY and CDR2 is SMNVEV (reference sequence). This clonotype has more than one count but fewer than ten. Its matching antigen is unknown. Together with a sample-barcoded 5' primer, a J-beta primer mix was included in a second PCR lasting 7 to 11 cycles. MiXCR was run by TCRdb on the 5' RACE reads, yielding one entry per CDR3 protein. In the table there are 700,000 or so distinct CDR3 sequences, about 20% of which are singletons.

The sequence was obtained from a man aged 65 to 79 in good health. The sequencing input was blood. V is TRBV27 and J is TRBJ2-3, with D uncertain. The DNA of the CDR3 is TGTGCCAGCAGTCCCTGGGTTATGGATACGCAGTATTTT. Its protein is CASSPWVMDTQYF.